A selection of T cell receptor beta chains follows, all from one sample in a study of cytomegalovirus exposure and HLA in healthy donors. TCRdb keeps only in-frame clones here, not all; method: immunoSEQ multiplex PCR. The sample contains 130,000 to 150,000 clones, nearly 80% of which appear only once. What was sequenced was PBMCs. The source of these receptors is a man in his forties or fifties in good health and CMV-seropositive. The CDR3 runs from the conserved cysteine through the conserved F or W. Fields, in order: J gene, clone size, V gene, CDR3 length, D gene, CDR3 protein, CDR3 DNA. The D gene is left open where the match is weak. The listing skips clone size in some rows; elsewhere it reads once, few, many or a size class.

TRBJ1-5,NA,TRBV5-1,15,NA,CASSLVGDSNQPQHF,TGCGCCAGCAGCTTGGTCGGGGATAGCAATCAGCCCCAGCATTTT
TRBJ1-1,NA,TRBV18,15,TRBD1,CASSLDRGSDTEAFF,TGTGCCAGCTCACTTGACAGGGGATCCGACACTGAAGCTTTCTTT
TRBJ2-7,once,TRBV19,15,TRBD1,CASSILTGANYEQYF,TGTGCCAGTAGTATTTTGACAGGGGCTAACTACGAGCAGTACTTC
TRBJ2-7,NA,TRBV19,15,TRBD2,CASSPGLAVIYEQYF,TGTGCCAGTAGTCCGGGACTAGCGGTGATCTACGAGCAGTACTTC
TRBJ1-2,NA,TRBV19,15,NA,CASSIAGQLFYGYTF,TGTGCCAGTAGTATAGCAGGACAACTATTTTATGGCTACACCTTC
TRBJ2-1,NA,TRBV6-1,13,NA,CASSEEGGQSEFF,TGTGCCAGCAGTGAAGAAGGAGGACAGTCCGAGTTCTTC
TRBJ1-1,NA,TRBV20-1,10,NA,CSAPGAEAFF,TGCAGTGCTCCAGGGGCTGAAGCTTTCTTT
TRBJ2-7,NA,TRBV4-3,14,TRBD2,CASSLLAGGYEQYF,TGCGCCAGCAGCCTCCTAGCGGGAGGCTACGAGCAGTACTTC
TRBJ2-3,NA,TRBV4-1,12,NA,CASSQLTDTQYF,TGCGCCAGCAGCCAACTCACAGATACGCAGTATTTT
TRBJ2-3,NA,TRBV7-2,17,TRBD2,CASSSGLAGSSTDTQYF,TGTGCCAGCAGCTCAGGACTAGCGGGTTCTAGCACAGATACGCAGTATTTT
TRBJ1-5,NA,TRBV13,19,TRBD1,CASSPLRGDRGRNNQPQHF,TGTGCCAGCAGCCCGTTGCGGGGGGACAGGGGGAGAAATAATCAGCCCCAGCATTTT
TRBJ1-1,NA,TRBV11-1,13,NA,CASSPRVHTEAFF,TGTGCCAGCAGCCCCAGGGTACACACTGAAGCTTTCTTT
TRBJ1-4,NA,TRBV28,12,NA,CASRQGDEKLFF,TGTGCCAGCCGTCAGGGCGATGAAAAACTGTTTTTT
TRBJ1-3,NA,TRBV11-1,15,NA,CASRSAGSSGNTIYF,TGTGCCAGCAGGTCAGCGGGGAGCTCTGGAAACACCATATATTTT
TRBJ1-1,NA,TRBV29-1,13,NA,CSVEERVGTEAFF,TGCAGCGTTGAAGAGAGGGTGGGCACTGAAGCTTTCTTT
TRBJ2-7,NA,TRBV30,13,NA,CAWRETNSYEQYF,TGTGCCTGGAGGGAGACGAACTCCTACGAGCAGTACTTC
TRBJ1-2,NA,TRBV6-6,14,NA,CASSLHMNPYGYTF,TGTGCCAGCAGTCTCCACATGAACCCGTATGGCTACACCTTC
TRBJ1-3,NA,TRBV23-1,18,NA,CASSPQLYRSCSGNTIYF,TGCGCCAGCAGTCCCCAACTCTACAGGAGCTGCTCTGGAAACACCATATATTTT
TRBJ2-5,NA,TRBV4-1,16,NA,CASSQDGGLTQETQYF,TGCGCCAGCAGCCAAGATGGCGGATTAACGCAAGAGACCCAGTACTTC
TRBJ2-2,NA,TRBV7-3,15,NA,CASSPDYANTGELFF,TGTGCCAGCAGCCCGGACTACGCGAACACCGGGGAGCTGTTTTTT
TRBJ1-1,NA,TRBV7-9,14,NA,CSSRPTSSDTEAFF,TGTTCCAGCAGACCGACTTCCTCGGACACTGAAGCTTTCTTT
TRBJ2-1,once,TRBV7-2,14,TRBD2,CASSLRLAVNEQFF,TGTGCCAGCAGCTTAAGACTAGCGGTCAATGAGCAGTTCTTC
TRBJ2-3,NA,TRBV28,15,NA,CASSLNGLRTDTQYF,TGTGCCAGCAGTTTGAATGGACTACGCACAGATACGCAGTATTTT
TRBJ1-1,NA,TRBV19,19,TRBD1,CASSRDRGWYYDLNTEAFF,TGTGCCAGTAGTAGGGACAGGGGATGGTACTACGACCTGAACACTGAAGCTTTCTTT
TRBJ1-5,NA,TRBV19,16,NA,CASSTGGKRGNQPQHF,TGTGCCAGTAGTACTGGGGGCAAACGAGGCAATCAGCCCCAGCATTTT
TRBJ1-2,NA,TRBV11-2,14,TRBD1,CASSLSTGNYGYTF,TGTGCCAGCAGCTTGTCGACAGGGAACTATGGCTACACCTTC
TRBJ1-1,NA,TRBV29-1,14,NA,CSVLPQLMNTEAFF,TGCAGCGTTCTCCCCCAACTGATGAACACTGAAGCTTTCTTT
TRBJ1-4,NA,TRBV30,15,NA,CAGQVRSGWDEKLFF,TGTGCCGGCCAAGTACGGAGTGGGTGGGATGAAAAACTGTTTTTT
TRBJ1-1,NA,TRBV11-1,16,NA,CASSQQPRGTNTEAFF,TGTGCCAGCAGCCAACAACCTAGGGGTACAAACACTGAAGCTTTCTTT
TRBJ2-3,NA,TRBV7-3,13,NA,CASSLSGTDTQYF,TGTGCCAGCAGCTTAAGCGGCACAGATACGCAGTATTTT
TRBJ1-5,few,TRBV28,17,NA,CASSLRIGSVSNQPQHF,TGTGCCAGCAGTTTAAGAATCGGGTCCGTTAGCAATCAGCCCCAGCATTTT
TRBJ2-7,NA,TRBV7-3,13,NA,CASSLSQSYEQYF,TGTGCCAGCAGCTTAAGTCAGTCGTACGAGCAGTACTTC
TRBJ2-7,NA,TRBV10-2,15,NA,CASSESSRGLREQYF,TGCGCCAGCAGTGAGTCGTCCAGGGGTCTGCGGGAGCAGTACTTC
TRBJ1-2,NA,TRBV7-2,15,NA,CASSLAAGLNGGYTF,TGTGCCAGCAGCTTAGCGGCAGGGCTCAATGGTGGCTACACCTTC